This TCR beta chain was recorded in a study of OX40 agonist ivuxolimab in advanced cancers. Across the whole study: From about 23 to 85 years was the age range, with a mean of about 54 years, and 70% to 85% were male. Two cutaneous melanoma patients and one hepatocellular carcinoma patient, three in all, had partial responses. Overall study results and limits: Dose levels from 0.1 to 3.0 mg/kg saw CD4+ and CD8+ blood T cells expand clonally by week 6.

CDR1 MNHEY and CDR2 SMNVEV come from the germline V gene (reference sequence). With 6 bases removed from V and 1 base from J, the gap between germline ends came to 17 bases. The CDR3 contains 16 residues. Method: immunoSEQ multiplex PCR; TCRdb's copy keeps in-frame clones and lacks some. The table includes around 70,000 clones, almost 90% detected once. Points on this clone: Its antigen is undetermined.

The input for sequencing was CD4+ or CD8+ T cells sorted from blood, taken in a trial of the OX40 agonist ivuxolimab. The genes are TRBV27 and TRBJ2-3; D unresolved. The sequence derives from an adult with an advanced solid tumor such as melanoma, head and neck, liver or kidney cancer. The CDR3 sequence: CASSRVRMVGTDTQYF. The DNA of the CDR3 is TGTGCCAGCAGCAGAGTTAGAATGGTTGGCACAGATACGCAGTATTTT.